The clone carrying this T cell receptor (beta chain) was detected many times. TCRdb re-analysed the PCR reads in MiXCR, keeping a single row per CDR3 protein. This table has about 12,000 distinct CDR3 sequences, 45% to 50% appearing once. This CDR3 has 20 amino acids. Per germline, CDR1 SGHVS and CDR2 FQNEAQ. The data belong to a study of CD4 and CD8 cells across lung adenocarcinoma regions. Localized lung adenocarcinoma, a non-small cell lung cancer, affected the donors. This TCR came from a male donor with lung adenocarcinoma. The CD4 and CD8 labels of this study may be unreliable. The sequenced sample was CD8+ T cells from the margin of a lung tumor. This chain joins TRBV7-8 and TRBJ2-1, with a weak D call TRBD2 (5 bases). The J call could be wrong; TRBJ2-7 is a better fit for the DNA end. CDR3 nucleotides: TGTGCCAGCAGCTTAGCGCGGCCTAGCCCGCACTTGACCTCCTACAATGAGCAGTACTTC. It translates to CASSLARPSPHLTSYNEQYF.